This TCR beta chain was sequenced for a study of blood T cell repertoires in COVID-19. Turning to the study itself: Sites in the United States, Italy and Spain provided acute and convalescent COVID-19 samples. From T cells, B-cell-depleted T cells, or PBMCs came the material, which was cDNA or gDNA.

This CDR3 comprises 13 residues. V lost 0 bases and J 2 bases, leaving 4 bases between the germline ends. From germline, CDR1 is MNHEY and CDR2 SVGAGI. In the original processing: Estimates of nucleated cell counts were drawn from the amplification of reference gene primers. Produced via immunoSEQ multiplex PCR; TCRdb's table is partial and in-frame only. V, J and clone size derive from that table, while D and trimming were established from the DNA sequence. The repertoire consists of fewer than 80,000 clones, with 80% to 90% occurring once and the leading ten covering 4.5% to 5%. Input material: peripheral blood. This chain links TRBV6-5 with TRBJ1-2; D is ambiguous. The receptor was derived from a woman aged 50 to 60 with active COVID-19. The CDR3 region has the DNA TGTGCCAGCAGTTACTCCGGGAACTATGGCTACACCTTC. Its translation: CASSYSGNYGYTF.